The 18 T cell receptor beta chains below all came from one sample that was sequenced in a study of blood T cell repertoires in COVID-19. Profiling relied on immunoSEQ multiplex PCR, and the TCRdb table lists in-frame clones only, not all of them. The repertoire holds about 310,000 clones, with more than 75% as singletons. The sample taken for sequencing was peripheral blood. The receptors shown here come from a man aged 45-65 years with active or convalescent COVID-19.

V gene TRBV6-5 combines with J gene TRBJ2-7; D is perhaps TRBD2 (6 bases). This CDR3 spans 15 amino acids. Trimming pared 8 bases from V and 2 bases from J, leaving 19 bases between. CDR1 is MNHEY, CDR2 SVGAGI, per germline. The CDR3 here is CASQWTWEDTYEQYF. The CDR3 coding sequence is TGTGCCAGCCAGTGGACATGGGAGGACACCTACGAGCAGTACTTC.

This chain joins TRBV4-1 and TRBJ1-2; 10 bases map to TRBD1. The J segment lost 2 bases and the V segment lost 2 bases, leaving 2 bases of the junction unmatched. The germline CDR1 and CDR2 sequences are MGHRA and YSYEKL. The CDR3 is 15 amino acids. CDR3 sequence reads: CASSQPGQGNYGYTF. The DNA for the CDR3 is TGCGCCAGCAGCCAACCGGGACAGGGGAACTATGGCTACACCTTC.

This clone was counted between two and nine times. J is TRBJ2-1 and V is TRBV5-4; perhaps TRBD2 as D (5 bases). From germline, CDR1 is SGHNT and CDR2 YYREEE (reference sequence). V was clipped by 1 base and J by 5 bases, with 10 bases between them. This CDR3 region has 14 residues. CDR3 sequence: CASSLQTGNNEQFF. For the CDR3, the DNA is TGTGCCAGCAGCTTGCAGACCGGGAACAATGAGCAGTTCTTC.

The rearrangement joins TRBV6-5 to TRBJ1-2; the D gene is possibly TRBD1 (6 bases). CDR1 MNHEY and CDR2 SVGAGI come from the germline V gene. There are 14 residues in the CDR3. Trimming stripped 6 bases from V and 7 bases from J, with 18 bases between. In DNA form, the CDR3 reads TGTGCCAGCAGGGTGGGGGCGCCCCATGGTGGCTACACCTTC. Protein product: CASRVGAPHGGYTF.

The chain is built from TRBV6-1 and TRBJ2-1; 7 bases fit TRBD1. Germline assignment: CDR1 MNHNS and CDR2 SASEGT. The CDR3 loop spans 17 amino acids. Losses at the gene ends were 4 bases for V and 4 bases for J; bases not matched to a gene: 13. In DNA, the CDR3 is TGTGCCAGCAGTGCCGCATTCACCGGGACAGATTACAATGAGCAGTTCTTC. Translating gives CASSAAFTGTDYNEQFF.

The CDR3 DNA reads as TGTGCCAGTAGTATAGAAGGTAGCGGGGGAAGAAACACCGGGGAGCTGTTTTTT. Translating gives CASSIEGSGGRNTGELFF. V usage is TRBV19 and J usage is TRBJ2-2, with 9 nucleotides matching TRBD2. The CDR3 has 18 residues. Germline V gene lookup returns CDR1 LNHDA and CDR2 SQIVND (reference sequence). V shed 0 bases, J shed 2 bases, and the junction held 7 bases outside the gene matches. The complete variable domain, with remaining parts taken from reference TRBV19 and TRBJ2-2, reads DGGITQSPKYLFRKEGQNVTLSCEQNLNHDAMYWYRQDPGQGLRLIYYSQIVNDFQKGDIAEGYSVSREKKESFPLTVTSAQKNPTAFYLCASSIEGSGGRNTGELFFGEGSRLTVL.

The chain couples TRBV28 to TRBJ2-7; TRBD1 aligns across 8 bases. Germline V gene lookup returns CDR1 MDHEN and CDR2 SYDVKM. CDR3 length equals 15 residues. Trimming cost V 1 base and J 1 base; bases outside gene matches: 3. The CDR3 DNA sequence: TGTGCCAGCAGTTTATCCAGGGGGCTATCCTACGAGCAGTACTTC. It yields the protein CASSLSRGLSYEQYF.

This chain uses TRBV27 with TRBJ2-5; D gene uncertain. The CDR3 is 15 residues long. Germline lookup yields CDR1 MNHEY and CDR2 SMNVEV (reference sequence). Between the trimmed V and J ends, which lost 6 bases and 1 base, there was a span of 15 bases. The CDR3 DNA follows: TGTGCCAGCAGGCCCTTGGGCAGGCCCCAAGAGACCCAGTACTTC. Amino acids: CASRPLGRPQETQYF.

The chain recombines TRBV6-2 or TRBV6-3 with TRBJ1-1; no reliable D call. Trimming left V 0 bases short and J 3 bases short, with 11 bases between. This CDR3 spans 15 amino acids. CDR1 and CDR2 (germline): MNHEY, SVGEGT. The CDR3 DNA reads TGTGCCAGCAGTTACTCGACCGGAGCGTACACTGAAGCTTTCTTT. Protein product: CASSYSTGAYTEAFF.

This sequence joins TRBV5-1 and TRBJ1-2, with 8 bases aligning to TRBD1. The V segment lost 0 bases and the J segment 8 bases; nucleotides outside the gene matches: 9. The CDR3 spans 15 residues. CDR1 is SGHRS, CDR2 YFSETQ, per germline. CDR3 amino acids: CASSLGQGPYGGYTF. The CDR3 region has the DNA TGCGCCAGCAGCTTGGGACAGGGGCCCTATGGGGGCTACACCTTC.

The CDR3 nucleotides read TGTGCCAGCACCTTGGGGCAGGGGGTTATGGATACGCAGTATTTT. Translating it yields CASTLGQGVMDTQYF. The J gene is TRBJ2-3, the V gene TRBV28, with TRBD1 identical over 7 bases. Trimming removed 7 bases from V and 6 bases from J; junction bases left unmatched: 13. This CDR3 region has 15 residues. Germline CDR1 MDHEN, CDR2 SYDVKM. Together with reference TRBV28 and TRBJ2-3, the CDR3 gives the full variable domain: DVKVTQSSRYLVKRTGEKVFLECVQDMDHENMFWYRQDPGLGLRLIYFSYDVKMKEKGDIPEGYSVSREKKERFSLILESASTNQTSMYLCASTLGQGVMDTQYFGPGTRLTVL.

The V gene is TRBV6-2 or TRBV6-3, the J gene TRBJ2-5; a possible D gene is TRBD1 (6 bases). This CDR3 contains 15 residues. Trimming pared 0 bases from V and 4 bases from J, leaving 12 bases between. Germline V gene sequence: CDR1 MNHEY, CDR2 SVGEGT. CDR3 amino acids: CASSYSPQGRETQYF. In DNA, the CDR3 is TGTGCCAGCAGTTACTCCCCGCAGGGGAGAGAGACCCAGTACTTC.

J is TRBJ1-6 and V is TRBV4-3; D gene uncertain. Trimming removed 5 bases from V and 5 bases from J, with 16 bases in between. Germline V gene lookup returns CDR1 LGHNA and CDR2 YSLEER. CDR3 length: 16 residues. The CDR3 here is CASSSQPNPNNSPLHF. CDR3 nucleotide sequence: TGCGCCAGCAGCTCACAGCCGAATCCCAATAATTCACCCCTCCACTTT.

V and J are TRBV19 and TRBJ2-7, with 7 positions matching TRBD1. Germline V gives CDR1 LNHDA, CDR2 SQIVND (reference sequence). The ends lost 6 bases at V and 3 bases at J; junction bases unmatched: 8. The CDR3 is 14 residues long. The chain's CDR3 is CASRNRGANYEQYF. For the CDR3, the DNA is TGTGCCAGTAGGAACAGGGGCGCGAACTACGAGCAGTACTTC.

The genes are TRBV6-2 or TRBV6-3 and TRBJ1-1; D ambiguous. In germline, CDR1 is MNHEY, CDR2 SVGEGT. V was shortened by 6 bases and J by 7 bases, with 9 bases between the two germline ends. There are 11 residues in the CDR3. CDR3 DNA sequence: TGTGCCAGCAGCCACCGAGTTGAAGCTTTCTTT. This gives the protein CASSHRVEAFF.

The genes are TRBV18 and TRBJ1-4; the D gene is possibly TRBD1 (6 bases). The V and J ends lost 4 bases and 2 bases respectively, with 14 bases between them. Germline CDR1 is KGHSH and CDR2 is LQKENI. CDR3 size: 16 residues. CDR3 nucleotide sequence: TGTGCCAGCTCACACGGCCGCAGGGGCACTAATGAAAAACTGTTTTTT. As protein: CASSHGRRGTNEKLFF. Full variable domain (missing parts from reference TRBV18 and TRBJ1-4): NAGVMQNPRHLVRRRGQEARLRCSPMKGHSHVYWYRQLPEEGLKFMVYLQKENIIDESGMPKERFSAEFPKEGPSILRIQQVVRGDSAAYFCASSHGRRGTNEKLFFGSGTQLSVL.

The CDR3, as DNA: TGTGCCAGCAGCATCCGCAGGGGTCCCTACGAGCAGTACTTC. It is translated as CASSIRRGPYEQYF. V gene TRBV21-1 combines with J gene TRBJ2-7; TRBD1 reflects the table's D call only, with no check against the DNA. TRBV21-1 is designated a pseudogene. The CDR3 contains 14 residues.

CDR3 in amino acids: CASRFSSGANVLTF. For the CDR3, the DNA is TGTGCCAGTCGATTCAGCTCTGGGGCCAACGTCCTGACTTTC. The chain has TRBV27 and TRBJ2-6; D is ambiguous. CDR1 and CDR2 from the germline V gene are MNHEY and SMNVEV (reference sequence). Trimming took off 9 bases at V and 0 bases at J, with 9 bases between the two ends. The length of the CDR3 is 14 residues.